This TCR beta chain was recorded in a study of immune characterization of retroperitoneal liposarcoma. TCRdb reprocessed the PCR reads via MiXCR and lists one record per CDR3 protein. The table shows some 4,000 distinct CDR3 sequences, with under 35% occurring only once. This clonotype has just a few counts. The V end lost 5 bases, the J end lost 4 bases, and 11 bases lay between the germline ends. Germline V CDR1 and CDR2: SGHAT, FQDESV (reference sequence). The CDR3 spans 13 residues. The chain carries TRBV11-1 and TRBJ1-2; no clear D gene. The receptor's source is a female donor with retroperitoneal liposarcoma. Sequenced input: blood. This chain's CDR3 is CASSVGRSYGYTF. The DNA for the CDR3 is TGTGCCAGCAGCGTGGGCCGGTCCTATGGCTACACCTTC.